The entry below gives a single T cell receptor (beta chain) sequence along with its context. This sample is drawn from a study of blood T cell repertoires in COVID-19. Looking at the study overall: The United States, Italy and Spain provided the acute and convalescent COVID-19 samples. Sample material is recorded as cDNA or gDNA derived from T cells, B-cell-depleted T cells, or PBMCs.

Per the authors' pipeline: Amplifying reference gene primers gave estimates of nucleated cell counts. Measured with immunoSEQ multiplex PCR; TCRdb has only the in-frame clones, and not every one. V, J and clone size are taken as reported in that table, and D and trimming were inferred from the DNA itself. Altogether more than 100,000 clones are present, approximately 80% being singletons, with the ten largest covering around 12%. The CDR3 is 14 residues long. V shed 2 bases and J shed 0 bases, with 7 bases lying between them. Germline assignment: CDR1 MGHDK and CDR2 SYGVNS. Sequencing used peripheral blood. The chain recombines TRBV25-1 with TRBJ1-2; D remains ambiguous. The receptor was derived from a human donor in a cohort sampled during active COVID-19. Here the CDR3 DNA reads TGTGCCAGCAGTGAAGGGCAGCCTAACTATGGCTACACCTTC. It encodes CASSEGQPNYGYTF.